This T cell receptor beta chain was sequenced for a study of CD8 T cells in ankylosing spondylitis. Study-level results: Disease-linked clones reportedly showed significant enrichment in matched ankylosing spondylitis synovial fluid. Clones linked with disease were CD8+ and fairly uncommon in the peripheral blood. There were earlier reports of some motif variants in reactive arthritis synovial fluid and blood.

This clonotype was found many times. Its antigen remains unidentified. Libraries of TCR beta came from quantitative 5'-RACE with molecular barcodes. MiXCR, run by TCRdb on the 5' RACE reads, gives a single entry per CDR3 protein. The data show 250,000 to 350,000 distinct CDR3 sequences, with around 19% seen just once and roughly 7.4% held by the top ten. Germline V lookup: CDR1 SGHTA, CDR2 FQGTGA. The CDR3 has 14 amino acids. After removal of 5 bases from V and 3 bases from J, the junction contained 2 bases not matched to a gene. The chain combines TRBV7-3 with TRBJ2-3; 10 bases line up with TRBD2. Sequences were obtained from blood, either unsorted or a sorted T cell fraction (not recorded which). This TCR was sampled from a male donor with ankylosing spondylitis or in good health (not recorded which). The CDR3 DNA reads as TGTGCCAGCAGCGTGGGACTAGCGACAGATACGCAGTATTTT. Protein: CASSVGLATDTQYF.